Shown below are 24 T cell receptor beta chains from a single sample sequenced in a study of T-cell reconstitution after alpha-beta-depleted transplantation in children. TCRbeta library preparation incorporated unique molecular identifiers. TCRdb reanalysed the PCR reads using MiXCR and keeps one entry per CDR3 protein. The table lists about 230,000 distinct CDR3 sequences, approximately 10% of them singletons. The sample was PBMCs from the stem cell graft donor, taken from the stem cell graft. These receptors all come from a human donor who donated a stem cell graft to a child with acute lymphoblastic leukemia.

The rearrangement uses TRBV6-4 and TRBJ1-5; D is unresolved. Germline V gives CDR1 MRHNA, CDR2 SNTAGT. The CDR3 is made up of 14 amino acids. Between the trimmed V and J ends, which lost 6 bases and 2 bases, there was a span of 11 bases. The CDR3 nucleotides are TGTGCCAGCAGCCAACAATTGGGCAATCAGCCCCAGCATTTT. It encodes CASSQQLGNQPQHF.

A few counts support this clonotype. The DNA for the CDR3 is TGTGCCAGCAGCATGACTAGCGGGGGGGCTAGGTACGAGCAGTACTTC. It codes for CASSMTSGGARYEQYF. The genes are TRBV12-3 or TRBV12-4 and TRBJ2-7; TRBD2 matches at 14 bases. Germline trimming cut 6 bases from V and 4 bases from J; bases unmatched to any gene: 8. There are 16 residues in the CDR3.

CDR3 sequence (DNA): TGCGCCAGCAGTAAATCCGTTCCTAGCGGGGCTCTGAACACCGGGGAGCTGTTTTTT. Its protein product is CASSKSVPSGALNTGELFF. The chain has TRBV4-3 and TRBJ2-2; 9 nucleotides agree with TRBD2. Losses at the gene ends were 6 bases for V and 1 base for J; bases not matched to a gene: 15. Germline lookup yields CDR1 LGHNA and CDR2 YSLEER. The CDR3 consists of 19 residues.

The CDR3 loop is CASSRRDREFDGYTF. In DNA, the CDR3 is TGTGCCAGCAGCCGCCGGGACAGGGAATTTGATGGCTACACCTTC. The rearrangement uses TRBV28 and TRBJ1-2, with 9 bases lining up with TRBD1. The V segment lost 6 bases and the J segment 6 bases; nucleotides outside the gene matches: 11. CDR1 and CDR2 (germline): MDHEN, SYDVKM. The CDR3 totals 15 residues.

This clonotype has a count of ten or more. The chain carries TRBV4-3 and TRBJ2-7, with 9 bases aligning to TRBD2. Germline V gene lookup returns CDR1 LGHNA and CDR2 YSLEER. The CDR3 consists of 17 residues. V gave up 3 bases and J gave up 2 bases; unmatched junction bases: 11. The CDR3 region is CASSQGLARSSTYEQYF. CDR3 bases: TGCGCCAGCAGCCAGGGACTAGCCAGGAGTAGTACCTACGAGCAGTACTTC.

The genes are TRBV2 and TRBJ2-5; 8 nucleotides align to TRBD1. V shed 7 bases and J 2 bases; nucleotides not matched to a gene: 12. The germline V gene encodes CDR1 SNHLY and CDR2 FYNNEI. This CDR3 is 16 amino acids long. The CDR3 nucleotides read TGTGCCAGCAACCCGGGACAGGTCTTTGGGCAAGAGACCCAGTACTTC. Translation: CASNPGQVFGQETQYF. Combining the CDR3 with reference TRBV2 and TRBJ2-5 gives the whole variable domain EPEVTQTPSHQVTQMGQEVILRCVPISNHLYFYWYRQILGQKVEFLVSFYNNEISEKSEIFDDQFSVERPDGSNFTLKIRSTKLEDSAMYFCASNPGQVFGQETQYFGPGTRLLVL.

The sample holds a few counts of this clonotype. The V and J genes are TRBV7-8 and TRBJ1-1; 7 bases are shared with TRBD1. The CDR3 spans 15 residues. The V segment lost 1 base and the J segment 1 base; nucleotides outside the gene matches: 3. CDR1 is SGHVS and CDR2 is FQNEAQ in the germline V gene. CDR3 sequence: CASSLGTGANTEAFF. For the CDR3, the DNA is TGTGCCAGCAGCTTAGGGACAGGCGCGAACACTGAAGCTTTCTTT.

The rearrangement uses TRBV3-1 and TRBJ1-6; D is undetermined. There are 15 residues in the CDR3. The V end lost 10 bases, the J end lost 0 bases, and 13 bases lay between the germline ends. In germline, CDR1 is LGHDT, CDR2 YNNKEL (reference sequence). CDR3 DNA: TGTGCCATCGGCCCCCAAAGCTCCTATAATTCACCCCTCCACTTT. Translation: CAIGPQSSYNSPLHF.

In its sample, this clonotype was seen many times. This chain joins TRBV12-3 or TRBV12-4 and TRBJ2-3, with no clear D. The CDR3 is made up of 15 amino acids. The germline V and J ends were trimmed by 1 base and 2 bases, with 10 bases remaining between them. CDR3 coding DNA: TGTGCCAGCAGTTTAGGAGGACCCTACACAGATACGCAGTATTTT. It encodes CASSLGGPYTDTQYF.

CDR3 region: CASSYAVKGTGRTEAFF. CDR3 in DNA: TGTGCCAGCAGTTACGCTGTGAAGGGGACAGGGAGAACTGAAGCTTTCTTT. This sequence joins TRBV6-5 and TRBJ1-1; TRBD1 aligns across 9 bases. There are 17 residues in the CDR3. Germline V gene data show CDR1 as MNHEY and CDR2 as SVGAGI. After removal of 2 bases from V and 5 bases from J, the junction contained 12 bases not matched to a gene.

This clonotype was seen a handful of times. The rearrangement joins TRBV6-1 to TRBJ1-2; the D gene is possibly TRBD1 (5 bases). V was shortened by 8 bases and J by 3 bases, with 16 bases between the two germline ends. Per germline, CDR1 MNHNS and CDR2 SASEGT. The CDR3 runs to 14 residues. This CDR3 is CASWGVNADYGYTF. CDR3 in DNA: TGTGCCAGCTGGGGGGTGAACGCCGACTATGGCTACACCTTC.

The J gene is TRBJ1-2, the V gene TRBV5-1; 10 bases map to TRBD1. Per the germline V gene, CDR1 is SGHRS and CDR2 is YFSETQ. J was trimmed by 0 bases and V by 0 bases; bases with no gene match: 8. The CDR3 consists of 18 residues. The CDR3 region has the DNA TGCGCCAGCAGCTTGGTCCGGGACAGGGGCCGAGCTAACTATGGCTACACCTTC. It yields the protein CASSLVRDRGRANYGYTF. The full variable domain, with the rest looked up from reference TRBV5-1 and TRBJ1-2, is KAGVTQTPRYLIKTRGQQVTLSCSPISGHRSVSWYQQTPGQGLQFLFEYFSETQRNKGNFPGRFSGRQFSNSRSEMNVSTLELGDSALYLCASSLVRDRGRANYGYTFGSGTRLTVV.

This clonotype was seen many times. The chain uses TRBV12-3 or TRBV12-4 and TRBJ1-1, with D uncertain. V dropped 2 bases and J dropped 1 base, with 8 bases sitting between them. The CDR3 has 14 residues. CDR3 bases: TGTGCCAGCAGTTTATCAGAGGCGAACACTGAAGCTTTCTTT. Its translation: CASSLSEANTEAFF.

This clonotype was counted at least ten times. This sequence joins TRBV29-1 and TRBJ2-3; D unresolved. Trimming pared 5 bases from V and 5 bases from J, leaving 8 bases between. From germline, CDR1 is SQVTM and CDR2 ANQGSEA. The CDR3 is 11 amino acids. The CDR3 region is CSVPWGDTQYF. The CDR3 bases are TGCAGCGTTCCTTGGGGAGATACGCAGTATTTT.

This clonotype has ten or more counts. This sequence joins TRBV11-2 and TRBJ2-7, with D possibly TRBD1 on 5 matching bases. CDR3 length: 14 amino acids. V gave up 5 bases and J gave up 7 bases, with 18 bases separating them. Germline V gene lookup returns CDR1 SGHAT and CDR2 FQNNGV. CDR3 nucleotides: TGTGCCAGCAGCCTCCAGGGAAGGGCAGTGGAGCAGTACTTC. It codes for CASSLQGRAVEQYF.

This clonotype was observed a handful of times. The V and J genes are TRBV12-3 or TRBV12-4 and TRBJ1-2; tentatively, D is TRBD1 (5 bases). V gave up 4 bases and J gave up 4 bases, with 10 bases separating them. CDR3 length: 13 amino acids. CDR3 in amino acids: CASSSAGFYGYTF. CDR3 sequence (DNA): TGTGCCAGCAGTTCCGCAGGGTTCTATGGCTACACCTTC.

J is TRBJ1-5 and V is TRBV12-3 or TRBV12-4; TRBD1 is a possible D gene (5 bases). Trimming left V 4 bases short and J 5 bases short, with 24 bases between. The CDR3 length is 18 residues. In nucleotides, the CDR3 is TGTGCCAGCAGTTCCCGGACCGCCGTGTGGGGCATACATCAGCCCCAGCATTTT. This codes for CASSSRTAVWGIHQPQHF.

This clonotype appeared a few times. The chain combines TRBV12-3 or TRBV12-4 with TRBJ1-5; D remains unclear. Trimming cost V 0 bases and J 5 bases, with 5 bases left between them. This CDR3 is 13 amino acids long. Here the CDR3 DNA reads TGTGCCAGCAGTTTAGCGAACTATCAGCCCCAGCATTTT. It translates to CASSLANYQPQHF.

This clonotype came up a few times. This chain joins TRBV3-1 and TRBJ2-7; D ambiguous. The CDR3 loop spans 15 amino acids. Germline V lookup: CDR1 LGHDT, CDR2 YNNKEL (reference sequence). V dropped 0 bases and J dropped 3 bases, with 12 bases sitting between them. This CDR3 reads CASSQEIGRVYEQYF. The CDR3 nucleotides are TGTGCCAGCAGCCAAGAAATTGGCAGAGTCTACGAGCAGTACTTC.

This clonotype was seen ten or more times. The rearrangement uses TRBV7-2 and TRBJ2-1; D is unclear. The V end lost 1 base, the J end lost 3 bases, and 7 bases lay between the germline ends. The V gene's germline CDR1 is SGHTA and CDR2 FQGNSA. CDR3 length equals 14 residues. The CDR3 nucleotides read TGTGCCAGCAGCTTAGTGGGTGGCTACAATGAGCAGTTCTTC. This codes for CASSLVGGYNEQFF.

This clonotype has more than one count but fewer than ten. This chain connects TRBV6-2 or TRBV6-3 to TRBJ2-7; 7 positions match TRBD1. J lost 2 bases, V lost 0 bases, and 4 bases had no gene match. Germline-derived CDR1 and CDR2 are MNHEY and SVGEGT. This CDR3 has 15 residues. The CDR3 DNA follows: TGTGCCAGCAGTTACTCCGAGACAGGGACCTACGAGCAGTACTTC. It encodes CASSYSETGTYEQYF.

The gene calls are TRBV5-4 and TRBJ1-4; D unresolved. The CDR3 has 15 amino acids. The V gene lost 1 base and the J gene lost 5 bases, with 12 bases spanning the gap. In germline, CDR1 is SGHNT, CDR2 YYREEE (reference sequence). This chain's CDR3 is CASSLSNGRNEKLFF. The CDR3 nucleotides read TGTGCCAGCAGCTTGAGTAACGGGAGGAATGAAAAACTGTTTTTT.

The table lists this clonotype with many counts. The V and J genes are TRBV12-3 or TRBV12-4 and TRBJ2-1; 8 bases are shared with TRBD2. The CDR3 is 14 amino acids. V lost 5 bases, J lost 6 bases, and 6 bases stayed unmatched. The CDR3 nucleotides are TGTGCCAGCAGTCCCGGGACTAGGGCCAATGAGCAGTTCTTC. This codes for CASSPGTRANEQFF.

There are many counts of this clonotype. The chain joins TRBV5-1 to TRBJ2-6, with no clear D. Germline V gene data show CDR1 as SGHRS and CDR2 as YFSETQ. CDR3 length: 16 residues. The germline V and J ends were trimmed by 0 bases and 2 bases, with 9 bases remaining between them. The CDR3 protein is CASSLDGVTGANVLTF. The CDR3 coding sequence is TGCGCCAGCAGCTTGGATGGGGTCACTGGGGCCAACGTCCTGACTTTC.